These T cell receptor beta chains were read from a single sample in a study of blood T cell repertoires in COVID-19. Using immunoSEQ multiplex PCR, the repertoire was profiled, and TCRdb retains in-frame clones only, with some absent. The sample holds around 150,000 clones; approximately 88% are singletons and the top ten take less than 2.5%. The sample was peripheral blood. The source is a man between 70 and 80 years old with acute or convalescent COVID-19. CDR3s include the opening cysteine and the closing phenylalanine or tryptophan. Fields, in order: V gene, CDR3 length, CDR3 protein.

TRBV3-1/TRBV3-2,14,CASSQGVQQGGYTF
TRBV24-1,16,CATSPTGREQTGELFF
TRBV6-6,20,CASSPKWDRRGGRKYNEQFF
TRBV5-4,15,CASSLDSGSKKTQYF
TRBV7-2,15,CASSSRTGANYGYTF
TRBV3-1/TRBV3-2,16,CASSQGVQDSRSSLFF
TRBV28,12,CASTPGNYGYTF
TRBV7-3,13,CASSAPGRDTQYF
TRBV5-1,15,CASSLSQFPQETQYF
TRBV6-6,12,CASSYGTGEGYF
TRBV29-1,12,CSVGGAGNTIYF
TRBV11-2,16,CASSLNGGVNTGELFF
TRBV5-1,13,CASSPGQKWEQYF
TRBV3-1/TRBV3-2,15,CASSQVQVGNTEAFF
TRBV24-1,16,CATSDAGLAGDNEQFF
TRBV4-2,17,CASSQDRLAGGLYEQYF
TRBV20-1,11,CRARGGYEAFF
TRBV18,16,CASSRGQAAGSTEAFF
TRBV18,15,CASSPPAGKTYEQYF
TRBV3-1/TRBV3-2,15,CASSQGGSSNQPQHF
TRBV5-6,17,CASNFFFTRDPFGGYTF
TRBV9,14,CASSPGTGNTEAFF
TRBV11-3,17,CASSRYSGIGPYNEQFF
TRBV27,17,CASSPKTGGAGQETQYF
TRBV3-1/TRBV3-2,13,CASSLIAAGELFF
TRBV4-1,13,CASSHVQGPEAFF
TRBV24-1,13,CATRGTSSVEQFF
TRBV18,15,CASRPAGLANYGYTF
TRBV28,13,CASSPATSREQYF
TRBV14,15,CASSLGQGKNTEAFF
TRBV29-1,12,CSVLAGVETQYF
TRBV28,13,CASGESDYYEQYF
TRBV7-2,15,CASSLNAGVNTEAFF
TRBV11-2,16,CASSLTSGGAPDTQYF
TRBV24-1,15,CATSDGRGPGNTIYF
TRBV30,17,CACSTSGLLGAKNIQYF
TRBV19,13,CATRLAGRREQFF
TRBV6-6,16,CASTPIQAGATPRQYF
TRBV5-1,14,CASSLRGQGEKLFF
TRBV2,13,CASSEGRGYGYTF
TRBV2,12,CASSSLSYEQYF
TRBV5-1,16,CASAGTSGSRADTQYF
TRBV6-4,15,CASSATWTGVYGYTF
TRBV27,16,CASSYSTGGNTGELFF
TRBV7-3,20,CASSFLPGLAGGRRTGELFF
TRBV5-1,16,CASSPGGGPQDSPLHF
TRBV5-1,17,CASSFRQEGAGSGELFF
TRBV9,15,CASSAAGDGNQPQHF
TRBV19,16,CASSMGTGHSGTEAFF
TRBV28,14,CASSPRSPQTTQYF
TRBV5-1,12,CASSTTGVGYTF
TRBV5-1,16,CASSLLGAGSTDTQYF
TRBV7-9,15,CASSLAGSRAHGYTF
TRBV3-1/TRBV3-2,17,CASSQDLTSGEAGGYTF
TRBV7-2,12,CASSAGADRVSF
TRBV18,15,CASSPTGTNYNEQFF
TRBV12-3/TRBV12-4,13,CASRRQGREKLFF
TRBV30,15,CACSTLPRGTTEAFF
TRBV3-1/TRBV3-2,14,CASSQGASGNTIYF
TRBV28,18,CASIGPRTGTSDTDTQYF